What follows describes a single T cell receptor beta chain. Its antigen is not yet known. No much larger clone is present one base from it, and per-base qualities are unavailable. Set within a cohort of healthcare workers in London, UK, this nested case-control study involved weekly PCR testing of nasopharyngeal swabs along with blood sampling. Between 23 and 31 March 2020, the week of the UK lockdown, healthcare workers were enrolled and then followed up weekly for as long as 16 weeks. This sample is drawn from a study of early T cells in non-severe SARS-CoV-2 infection (dated by TCRdb to 2020 to 2022). With regard to the full study: Bulk RNA from unsorted whole blood was used for TCR sequencing, so alpha and beta chains could not be paired.

Receptor libraries were prepared by 5' RACE. TCRdb lists the instrument as NextSeq 500. To correct for sequencing error and PCR bias, the TCR library protocol tagged individual cDNA molecules with unique molecular identifiers. Both TCR alpha and beta chains were sequenced, and tight co-correlation was observed between alpha and beta sequence abundances in each sample. For the original study's pipeline: Decombinator V4 was used to annotate the V gene, J gene and CDR3 of the TCR sequences. TCRs were defined as expanded if a significant change between any two time points was detected under a Poisson model with p below 0.0001. TCR abundances were normalised to the total number of TCRs sequenced in each sample and reported as counts per million. TRAV1-2 paired with TRAJ12, TRAJ20 or TRAJ33 defined MAIT TCRs, while TRAV10 paired with TRAJ18 defined iNKT TCRs. VDJdb, accessed 1 November 2021, was searched for CMV, EBV and SARS-CoV-2 annotated TCRs, excluding TCRs annotated for multiple antigens. The public reads were run again by TCRdb, first through fastp at Q25 and then through MiXCR, and only productive beta chains were kept. When rows share a CDR3 protein, they turn into one entry using the most common DNA and genes. These V and J calls originate from TCRdb's pipeline instead of the authors' own analysis. Across this sample there are approximately 65,000 distinct CDR3 sequences, with about a tenth seen only once. Around 6.4% of the sample belongs to the ten largest clones.

What the authors observed across the whole study: VDJdb matching was skewed toward anti-spike CD8 responses and likely underestimated virus-specific expansions, missing private and CD4 specificities.

The junction shows trimming of 2 bases on V and 3 bases on J, plus 14 bases between the germline ends. The CDR3 goes from the cysteine to the phenylalanine over 15 residues. Only the CDR3 region is kept as DNA, spanning 45 bases read in frame from base 1. The germline V gene yields KGHSH for CDR1 and LQKENI for CDR2. The sequence derives from an adult who was a healthcare worker with PCR-confirmed SARS-CoV-2 infection or an uninfected control (not recorded which). The specimen sequenced was whole blood. The rearrangement joined TRBV18 to TRBJ2-7, with the identity of the D gene unclear. The bases are TGTGCCAGCTCACCAGACCGAAGTTACCACTACGAGCAGTACTTC. The encoded protein is CASSPDRSYHYEQYF.